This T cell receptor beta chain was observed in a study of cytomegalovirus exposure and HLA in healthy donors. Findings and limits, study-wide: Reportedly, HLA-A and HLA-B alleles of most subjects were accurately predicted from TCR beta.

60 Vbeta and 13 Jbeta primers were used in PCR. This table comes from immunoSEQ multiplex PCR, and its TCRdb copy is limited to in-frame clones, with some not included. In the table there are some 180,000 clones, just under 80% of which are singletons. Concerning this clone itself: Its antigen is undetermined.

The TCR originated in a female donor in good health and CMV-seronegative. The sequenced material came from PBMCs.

CDR3 DNA: TGTGCCAGCACCATCCGTTCGGAGGGGCCCACCACGACAGATACGCAGTATTTT. Protein sequence: CASTIRSEGPTTTDTQYF. J is TRBJ2-3 and V is TRBV2; TRBD2 might be the D (6 bases). V was shortened by 7 bases and J by 3 bases, with 26 bases between the two germline ends. The CDR3 totals 18 residues. Germline V gene sequence: CDR1 SNHLY, CDR2 FYNNEI.